There are a few counts of the clone carrying this T cell receptor beta chain. This sample stems from a study of blood T cell repertoires in COVID-19. Study background: Specimens from acute and convalescent COVID-19 originated in the United States, Italy and Spain.

In the original analysis: Researchers report that nucleated cell counts were estimated from reference gene primer amplification. Profiling relied on immunoSEQ multiplex PCR, and the TCRdb table lists in-frame clones only, not all of them. From that table come the V and J calls and clone size; the DNA was used to work out D and trimming. Among some 100,000 clones listed, approximately 75% were seen once. With V trimmed by 4 bases and J by 4 bases, 14 bases remained unmatched. The CDR3 runs to 18 residues. Germline values: CDR1 MDHEN, CDR2 SYDVKM. This sequence joins TRBV28 and TRBJ1-4, with TRBD1 matching 8 bases. This TCR was sampled from a human donor in a cohort sampled during active COVID-19. Sequencing was performed on peripheral blood. The DNA for the CDR3 is TGTGCCAGCAGTTATAGTGGGGGCAGGGGGCTTGGTAATGAAAAACTGTTTTTT. Amino acid sequence: CASSYSGGRGLGNEKLFF.